A single sample gave rise to the 25 T cell receptor beta chains below, sequenced in a study of blood T cell repertoires in COVID-19. Using immunoSEQ multiplex PCR, the repertoire was profiled, and TCRdb retains in-frame clones only, with some absent. The data show about 280,000 clones, 85% seen once. The sample comprised PBMCs or T cells enriched from blood (not recorded which). The source is a woman between 50 and 59 years old who had recovered from COVID-19.

V usage is TRBV19 and J usage is TRBJ2-3, with 11 bases lining up with TRBD2. This CDR3 is built from 16 residues. Trimming cost V 4 bases and J 6 bases; bases outside gene matches: 9. Germline V gene data show CDR1 as LNHDA and CDR2 as SQIVND (reference sequence). CDR3 amino acids: CASSRRRLAGFDTQYF. The CDR3 bases are TGTGCCAGTAGTAGACGTAGACTAGCGGGGTTTGATACGCAGTATTTT.

The CDR3 is CASSHQTGTGNTIYF. The CDR3 region has the DNA TGTGCCAGCAGCCACCAGACAGGGACCGGAAACACCATATATTTT. The chain links TRBV7-2 to TRBJ1-3, with 7 bases lining up with TRBD1. V lost 5 bases and J lost 4; bases outside the gene matches: 8. This CDR3 has 15 residues. In germline, CDR1 is SGHTA, CDR2 FQGNSA.

The V gene is TRBV5-8, the J gene TRBJ2-2; possible D gene TRBD1, 6 bases. Trimming cost V 8 bases and J 5 bases, with 22 bases left between them. The length of the CDR3 is 16 residues. Looked up from germline, CDR1 is SGHTS and CDR2 is YDEGEE. CDR3 region: CARGTSREMRTGELFF. CDR3 DNA: TGTGCCAGGGGGACAAGCAGGGAAATGCGGACCGGGGAGCTGTTTTTT.

The gene calls are TRBV29-1 and TRBJ2-7, with 8 nucleotides matching TRBD2. Germline V gene lookup returns CDR1 SQVTM and CDR2 ANQGSEA. This CDR3 has 13 residues. Trimming cost V 6 bases and J 3 bases; bases outside gene matches: 7. The CDR3, as DNA: TGCAGCGTGAGATCCGGGACTAGCTACGAGCAGTACTTC. It is translated as CSVRSGTSYEQYF.

The CDR3 DNA is TGTGCCAGCAGCCCCCCAGAGAGCGGGAGAGGGGCAGATACGCAGTATTTT. Amino acids: CASSPPESGRGADTQYF. This chain connects TRBV3-1 (or the pseudogene TRBV3-2) to TRBJ2-3; 8 bases are a match to TRBD2. The CDR3 runs 17 residues. From germline, CDR1 is LGHDT and CDR2 YNNKEL (reference sequence). J lost 4 bases, V lost 4 bases, and 13 bases had no gene match.

The J gene is TRBJ1-4, the V gene TRBV30; 10 positions match TRBD1. The CDR3 extends over 12 amino acids. Germline V lookup: CDR1 GTSNPN, CDR2 SVGIG (reference sequence). With V trimmed by 3 bases and J by 10 bases, 2 bases remained unmatched. CDR3 DNA sequence: TGTGCCTGGAGCGGACAGGGGGGAAAACTGTTTTTT. This codes for CAWSGQGGKLFF.

The genes are TRBV10-3 and TRBJ2-5; 9 nucleotides line up with TRBD1. Per the germline V gene, CDR1 is ENHRY and CDR2 is SYGVKD. J lost 4 bases, V lost 5 bases, and 8 bases had no gene match. CDR3 length: 15 amino acids. CDR3 sequence: CAISPQGAISETQYF. Written as DNA, the CDR3 is TGTGCCATCAGTCCACAGGGGGCGATATCAGAGACCCAGTACTTC.

The chain carries TRBV28 and TRBJ1-4; 9 bases fit TRBD1. J lost 4 bases, V lost 5 bases, and 5 bases had no gene match. CDR3 length: 15 residues. The germline V gene encodes CDR1 MDHEN and CDR2 SYDVKM. This chain's CDR3 is CASSPQGAGNEKLFF. CDR3 nucleotides: TGTGCCAGCAGTCCACAGGGGGCCGGTAATGAAAAACTGTTTTTT.

The chain couples TRBV21-1 to TRBJ1-6. TRBV21-1 is noted as a pseudogene. The CDR3 contains 16 residues. The CDR3: CACHPAAFSYNSPLHF. CDR3 nucleotides: TGTGCCTGTCACCCCGCGGCATTCTCCTATAATTCACCCCTCCACTTT.

This chain uses TRBV15 with TRBJ1-3, with D unresolved. Trimming removed 0 bases at V and 0 bases at J, with 6 bases between. Germline lookup yields CDR1 LNHNV and CDR2 YYDKDF (reference sequence). The CDR3 loop spans 15 amino acids. In DNA form, the CDR3 reads TGTGCCACCAGCAGAGATCGGAGCTCTGGAAACACCATATATTTT. This codes for CATSRDRSSGNTIYF.

The chain has TRBV15 and TRBJ1-4, with a tentative D call TRBD1 (5 bases). This CDR3 contains 15 residues. Germline V lookup: CDR1 LNHNV, CDR2 YYDKDF (reference sequence). V was pared by 5 bases and J by 0 bases, with 10 bases between. Here the CDR3 reads CATSGKTATNEKLFF. The DNA of the CDR3 is TGTGCCACCAGCGGAAAGACAGCAACTAATGAAAAACTGTTTTTT.

As regards this clone: Other DNA sequences in the same sample also yield this CDR3. This chain's CDR3 is CASSRTPNSNQPQHF. In nucleotides, the CDR3 is TGTGCCAGCAGTCGCACACCCAACAGCAATCAGCCCCAGCATTTT. The chain joins TRBV27 to TRBJ1-5, with D unresolved. From germline, CDR1 is MNHEY and CDR2 SMNVEV (reference sequence). There are 15 residues in the CDR3. V was cut by 5 bases and J by 1 base, with 12 bases left in between.

V is TRBV28 and J is TRBJ2-6; TRBD1 might be the D (5 bases). The CDR3 is 17 residues long. Germline CDR1 MDHEN, CDR2 SYDVKM. Trimming took off 2 bases at V and 2 bases at J, with 13 bases between the two ends. The DNA for the CDR3 is TGTGCCAGCAGTTTACCCAGGGCACATACTGGGGCCAACGTCCTGACTTTC. It translates to CASSLPRAHTGANVLTF.

The J gene is TRBJ2-7, the V gene TRBV5-1, with TRBD1 matching over 9 bases. The trim removed 4 bases at V and 3 bases at J, leaving 8 bases unmatched. The CDR3 totals 15 residues. Germline lookup yields CDR1 SGHRS and CDR2 YFSETQ. CDR3 in amino acids: CASSTSTGGVYEQYF. DNA of the CDR3: TGCGCCAGCAGCACCTCGACAGGGGGTGTCTACGAGCAGTACTTC.

The chain has TRBV5-1 and TRBJ2-7, with D perhaps matching TRBD1 (5 bases). CDR3 length equals 16 residues. V shed 0 bases and J shed 3 bases, with 16 bases lying between them. The V gene's germline CDR1 is SGHRS and CDR2 YFSETQ. The CDR3 coding sequence is TGCGCCAGCAGCTTGGGTCCCCAGGGTATTATCTACGAGCAGTACTTC. Its translation: CASSLGPQGIIYEQYF. Full variable domain (missing parts from reference TRBV5-1 and TRBJ2-7): KAGVTQTPRYLIKTRGQQVTLSCSPISGHRSVSWYQQTPGQGLQFLFEYFSETQRNKGNFPGRFSGRQFSNSRSEMNVSTLELGDSALYLCASSLGPQGIIYEQYFGPGTRLTVT.

This clone was counted a single time. This sequence joins TRBV4-1 and TRBJ2-2, with 14 positions matching TRBD2. The V and J ends lost 4 bases and 7 bases, in that order; junction bases with no gene match: 11. This CDR3 is built from 18 residues. Germline CDR1 and CDR2: MGHRA and YSYEKL. CDR3 protein: CASSRGLAGVVRVGELFF. In DNA form, the CDR3 reads TGCGCCAGCAGCCGGGGACTAGCGGGAGTGGTCAGGGTCGGGGAGCTGTTTTTT.

The chain carries TRBV25-1 and TRBJ1-1; perhaps TRBD1 as D (6 bases). This CDR3 is built from 14 residues. Germline V gene sequence: CDR1 MGHDK, CDR2 SYGVNS. Trimming cost V 6 bases and J 1 base, with 12 bases left between them. CDR3 sequence (DNA): TGTGCCAGCAGAGGACAGCCTGGGAACACTGAAGCTTTCTTT. It yields the protein CASRGQPGNTEAFF. Using reference TRBV25-1 and TRBJ1-1 for the parts outside the CDR3, the full variable domain is EADIYQTPRYLVIGTGKKITLECSQTMGHDKMYWYQQDPGMELHLIHYSYGVNSTEKGDLSSESTVSRIRTEHFPLTLESARPSHTSQYLCASRGQPGNTEAFFGQGTRLTVV.

This chain uses TRBV6-1 with TRBJ1-5, with D tentatively TRBD1 (5 bases). Trimming cost V 3 bases and J 0 bases, with 9 bases left between them. From germline, CDR1 is MNHNS and CDR2 SASEGT. This CDR3 is built from 15 residues. CDR3 DNA: TGTGCCAGCAGTGAGCCGGGGGATAGCAATCAGCCCCAGCATTTT. As protein: CASSEPGDSNQPQHF.

About this clone: This sequence may be a read error, since a much larger clone differs from it by one base. The rearrangement uses TRBV2 and TRBJ1-1; D gene unclear. Trimming left V 6 bases short and J 1 base short, with 6 bases between. Germline V CDR1 and CDR2: SNHLY, FYNNEI. This CDR3 comprises 12 residues. Here the CDR3 reads CASRAGNTEAFF. CDR3 coding DNA: TGTGCCAGCAGGGCAGGGAACACTGAAGCTTTCTTT.

The V call is TRBV5-5, the J call TRBJ1-3; D perhaps matches TRBD1 (5 bases). Germline CDR1 and CDR2: SGHKS and YYEKEE (reference sequence). CDR3 length equals 13 residues. Trimming left V 0 bases short and J 7 bases short, with 8 bases between. The CDR3 is CASSLVGGNTIYF. CDR3 coding DNA: TGTGCCAGCAGCTTGGTGGGGGGTAACACCATATATTTT. The variable domain in full, completed from reference TRBV5-5 and TRBJ1-3, reads DAGVTQSPTHLIKTRGQQVTLRCSPISGHKSVSWYQQVLGQGPQFIFQYYEKEERGRGNFPDRFSARQFPNYSSELNVNALLLGDSALYLCASSLVGGNTIYFGEGSWLTVV.

The chain employs TRBV6-1 and TRBJ1-1, with D possibly matching TRBD1 (5 bases). The germline V gene has CDR1 MNHNS and CDR2 SASEGT. The CDR3 has 15 amino acids. V was clipped by 1 base and J by 2 bases, with 11 bases between them. CDR3 in amino acids: CASSEDYRGNTEAFF. The CDR3 DNA sequence: TGTGCCAGCAGTGAAGATTATAGGGGAAACACTGAAGCTTTCTTT.

CDR3 bases: TGTGCCAGCAGGGGGGACAGGGGGAATAATTCACCCCTCCACTTT. Protein sequence: CASRGDRGNNSPLHF. This chain joins TRBV5-4 and TRBJ1-6; 11 bases match TRBD1. CDR1 and CDR2 (germline): SGHNT, YYREEE (reference sequence). The CDR3 consists of 15 residues. V trimming: 5 bases; J trimming: 5 bases; junction bases outside the gene matches: 3.

As regards this clone: The same CDR3 also results from other DNA sequences found in this sample. The V call is TRBV12-3 or TRBV12-4, the J call TRBJ2-2; 7 positions match TRBD1. With 5 bases clipped from V and 6 bases from J, the junction kept 0 bases outside the gene matches. The CDR3 runs to 12 residues. The CDR3 DNA is TGTGCCAGCAGTCAGGGGGCCGGGGAGCTGTTTTTT. Protein sequence: CASSQGAGELFF.

The chain carries TRBV9 and TRBJ2-6, with D possibly matching TRBD2 (6 bases). Trimming shortened V by 0 bases and J by 3 bases, and 7 bases separated the two germline ends. Germline values: CDR1 SGDLS, CDR2 YYNGEE. This CDR3 comprises 15 residues. The CDR3 DNA sequence: TGTGCCAGCAGCGTAGGGGAGGTTGGGGCCAACGTCCTGACTTTC. This codes for CASSVGEVGANVLTF.

The chain links TRBV9 to TRBJ1-3, with 7 positions matching TRBD1. CDR1 SGDLS and CDR2 YYNGEE come from the germline V gene. The V and J ends lost 0 bases and 4 bases, in that order; junction bases with no gene match: 13. This CDR3 has 18 amino acids. CDR3 in amino acids: CASSVETGYSAFGNTIYF. The DNA of the CDR3 is TGTGCCAGCAGCGTAGAGACAGGGTATAGTGCTTTCGGAAACACCATATATTTT.